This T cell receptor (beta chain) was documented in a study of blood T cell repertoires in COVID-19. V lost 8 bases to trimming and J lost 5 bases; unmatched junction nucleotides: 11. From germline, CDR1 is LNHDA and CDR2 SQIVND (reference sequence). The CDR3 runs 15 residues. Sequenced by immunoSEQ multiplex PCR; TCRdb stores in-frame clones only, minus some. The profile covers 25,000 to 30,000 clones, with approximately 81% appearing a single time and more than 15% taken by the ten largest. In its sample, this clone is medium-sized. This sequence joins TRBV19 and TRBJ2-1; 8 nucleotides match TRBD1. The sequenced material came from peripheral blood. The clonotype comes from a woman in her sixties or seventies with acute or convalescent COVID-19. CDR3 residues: CASGNPGTGDNEQFF. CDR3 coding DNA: TGTGCCAGTGGGAATCCCGGGACAGGCGACAATGAGCAGTTCTTC.